A single sample gave rise to the 10 T cell receptor beta chains below, sequenced in a study of monozygotic twins with inflammatory bowel disease. After re-calling the 5' RACE reads, TCRdb lists one entry per CDR3 protein, DNA absent. The table for this sample gives some 160,000 distinct CDR3 sequences. The sample comprised blood. The receptors here all came from a human donor with ulcerative colitis or Crohn's disease, or a healthy co-twin of an affected twin (not recorded which).

The chain links TRBV29-1 to TRBJ2-5. CDR3 length: 12 amino acids. CDR1 and CDR2 (germline): SQVTM, ANQGSEA. CDR3 sequence: CSVGGGQETQYF.

The chain recombines TRBV5-1 with TRBJ2-7; without DNA, the TCRdb call of TRBD2 cannot be checked. The CDR3 consists of 14 residues. Germline values: CDR1 SGHRS, CDR2 YFSETQ. This CDR3 is CASSPSGSDYEQYF.

The chain combines TRBV3-1 with TRBJ1-2; lacking DNA, the TRBD1 call made by TCRdb goes unchecked. The CDR3 loop spans 12 amino acids. Germline V gene data show CDR1 as LGHDT and CDR2 as YNNKEL (reference sequence). CDR3 amino acids: CASSQDWSPYTF.

This rearrangement joins TRBV28 to TRBJ2-1; TCRdb indicates TRBD2, and absent DNA this call remains unverified. This CDR3 spans 17 amino acids. Germline values: CDR1 MDHEN, CDR2 SYDVKM. The CDR3 sequence: CASTRPSLAGPHNEQFF.

The chain recombines TRBV30 with TRBJ2-2; TCRdb designates TRBD1, a call that cannot be tested without DNA. There are 14 residues in the CDR3. Germline V gene lookup returns CDR1 GTSNPN and CDR2 SVGIG (reference sequence). This CDR3 reads CAWSLGGGPGELFF.

The chain is built from TRBV20-1 and TRBJ2-6; TCRdb selects TRBD1, and the lack of DNA leaves this call unchecked. The length of the CDR3 is 16 residues. CDR1 and CDR2 (germline): DFQATT, SNEGSKA (reference sequence). The CDR3 spells CSALGTAYSGANVLTF.

The V gene is TRBV18, the J gene TRBJ1-2. From germline, CDR1 is KGHSH and CDR2 LQKENI. The CDR3 sequence is 13 residues long. CDR3 sequence: CASSLQGPHGYTF.

The chain uses TRBV6-1 and TRBJ2-6. The CDR3 spans 15 residues. Germline CDR1 and CDR2: MNHNS and SASEGT. The CDR3 region is CASKGQISGANVLTF.

This sequence joins TRBV7-3 and TRBJ2-2. CDR1 SGHTA and CDR2 FQGTGA come from the germline V gene. The CDR3 loop spans 13 amino acids. The CDR3 protein is CASKFEVTGELFF.

V usage is TRBV12-3 or TRBV12-4 and J usage is TRBJ1-1. CDR3 size: 11 residues. CDR3 residues: CASSTSTEAFF.